This T cell receptor beta chain was recovered during a study of Ad26.COV2.S vaccination and SARS-CoV-2 variants. Study-wide points: Placebo recipients trailed vaccine recipients in spike-specific TCR breadth. Placebo recipients and vaccine recipients were similar in non-spike TCR breadth.

This clone was picked up one time. Antigen: not known. Treatment indicated: over 15 received Ad26.COV2.S at low or high dose, single or two shots; several received placebo; per-sample allocation not given. Specimen acquisition occurred on day 63 following the initial vaccine or placebo injection. The vaccine antigen was prefusion-stabilized Wuhan SARS-CoV-2 spike. This CDR3 is built from 15 residues. The V and J ends lost 3 bases and 2 bases respectively, with 12 bases between them. In germline, CDR1 is LGHDT, CDR2 YNNKEL (reference sequence). Produced via immunoSEQ multiplex PCR; TCRdb's table is partial and in-frame only. Here the sample spans around 420,000 clones, roughly 88% being singletons.

This receptor was obtained from a person between 18 and 60 years old who received the Ad26.COV2.S COVID-19 vaccine or a placebo. V and J are TRBV3-1 (or the pseudogene TRBV3-2) and TRBJ2-3; D is unclear. The sequencing here drew on peripheral blood, taken in a trial of Ad26.COV2.S vaccine versus placebo. CDR3 region: CASSHSGANTDTQYF. The CDR3 coding sequence is TGTGCCAGCAGCCATAGTGGAGCAAACACAGATACGCAGTATTTT.